The 8 T cell receptor beta chains listed next were all sequenced from one sample in a study of blood T cell repertoires in COVID-19. Assay used: immunoSEQ multiplex PCR; TCRdb lists only in-frame clones, some missing. The sample yields around 120,000 clones, 86% seen once. The sample comprised PBMCs or T cells enriched from blood (not recorded which). These TCRs come from a woman aged 50 to 60 who had recovered from COVID-19.

The chain carries TRBV19 and TRBJ1-5, with 8 nucleotides matching TRBD1. The V gene end was trimmed by 8 bases and the J gene end by 0 bases; junction bases not matched to a gene: 9. Germline-derived CDR1 and CDR2 are LNHDA and SQIVND (reference sequence). The CDR3 is 16 residues long. For the CDR3, the DNA is TGTGCCAGTGGCGACAGGGGAGGCAATAGCAATCAGCCCCAGCATTTT. Translated, it gives CASGDRGGNSNQPQHF.

This chain links TRBV18 with TRBJ2-6, with TRBD2 identical over 9 bases. V lost 6 bases, J lost 3 bases, and 6 bases stayed unmatched. The length of the CDR3 is 16 residues. Looked up from germline, CDR1 is KGHSH and CDR2 is LQKENI. The CDR3 here is CASSPSGASGANVLTF. CDR3 sequence (DNA): TGTGCCAGCTCCCCTAGCGGGGCTAGTGGGGCCAACGTCCTGACTTTC.

DNA of the CDR3: TGTGCCAGCAGCTTGGCCGGGTCAGCCCCAGACGAGCAGTACTTC. Translating gives CASSLAGSAPDEQYF. The rearrangement joins TRBV5-6 to TRBJ2-7, with D unresolved. This CDR3 is built from 15 residues. The germline V gene has CDR1 SGHDT and CDR2 YYEEEE. Trimming removed 0 bases at V and 5 bases at J, with 15 bases between.

The chain links TRBV2 to TRBJ2-7; TRBD1 aligns across 7 bases. The V gene's germline CDR1 is SNHLY and CDR2 FYNNEI. The CDR3 spans 14 residues. V shed 6 bases, J shed 1 base, and the junction held 6 bases outside the gene matches. CDR3 amino acids: CASRNQGVSYEQYF. CDR3 DNA sequence: TGTGCCAGCAGGAACCAGGGGGTATCCTACGAGCAGTACTTC.

This rearrangement joins TRBV3-1 (or the pseudogene TRBV3-2) to TRBJ1-5, with D perhaps TRBD1 (5 bases). The CDR3 is 15 amino acids. Germline CDR1 is LGHDT and CDR2 is YNNKEL (reference sequence). V was shortened by 3 bases and J by 2 bases, with 11 bases between the two germline ends. CDR3 sequence (DNA): TGTGCCAGCAGCCAGATGGGGGGGGGCAATCAGCCCCAGCATTTT. Its protein is CASSQMGGGNQPQHF.

The chain employs TRBV18 and TRBJ1-3; D unclear. From germline, CDR1 is KGHSH and CDR2 LQKENI. The germline V and J ends were trimmed by 2 bases and 0 bases, with 11 bases remaining between them. CDR3 length: 16 residues. The CDR3: CASSPVSSDSGNTIYF. CDR3 in DNA: TGTGCCAGCTCACCAGTGAGCTCCGACTCTGGAAACACCATATATTTT.

The J gene is TRBJ1-2, the V gene TRBV2; maybe TRBD1 (5 bases). Trimming left V 2 bases short and J 7 bases short, with 8 bases between. CDR1 is SNHLY and CDR2 is FYNNEI in the germline V gene. The CDR3 extends over 12 amino acids. CDR3 in amino acids: CASSEQGIGYTF. For the CDR3, the DNA is TGTGCCAGCAGTGAACAGGGAATTGGCTACACCTTC.

V gene TRBV15 combines with J gene TRBJ2-1; TRBD2 agrees at 13 bases. J was trimmed by 2 bases and V by 3 bases; bases with no gene match: 1. The germline V gene has CDR1 LNHNV and CDR2 YYDKDF (reference sequence). The CDR3 has 16 residues. CDR3 in DNA: TGTGCCACCAGCAGTGGACTAGCGGGGGCCTACAATGAGCAGTTCTTC. Translated, it gives CATSSGLAGAYNEQFF.